These T cell receptor beta chains were read from a single sample in a study of blood T cells in healthy people across ages. TCRdb reanalysed the 5' RACE reads using MiXCR and keeps one entry per CDR3 protein. The repertoire holds roughly 1,500,000 distinct CDR3 sequences, with 40% to 50% as singletons. Sequencing was done on a sample of blood. These receptors all stem from a woman between 18 and 29 years old in good health. Each CDR3 is given with its conserved first and last residue. Each record gives: J gene, D gene, V gene, CDR3 protein. A D gene is named only where the DNA matches it firmly.

TRBJ2-5	-	TRBV12-5	CASGRRTPPETQYF
TRBJ1-4	TRBD1	TRBV15	CATSRSPSGTGGEKLFF
TRBJ2-1	-	TRBV29-1	CSVVRVSYNEQFF
TRBJ2-7	TRBD2	TRBV5-1	CASSFNSGRAYEQYF
TRBJ2-5	TRBD1	TRBV6-5	CASSNTGGETQYF
TRBJ1-1	-	TRBV6-1	CASSETHFGVWAEAFF
TRBJ1-2	-	TRBV5-1	CASSLQRDGDGYTF
TRBJ2-7	-	TRBV3-1	CASSQGAGAFYEQYF
TRBJ2-3	-	TRBV10-3	CAVSVGRGDTQYF
TRBJ2-7	TRBD2	TRBV10-3	CAVQAGGGYEQYF
TRBJ2-3	TRBD1	TRBV4-1	CASSPGQRFAPGLRGGSLTDTQYF
TRBJ1-6	-	TRBV7-8	CASSSDGAVYNSPLHF
TRBJ2-5	TRBD2	TRBV9	CASSETSGHQETQYF
TRBJ2-7	TRBD2	TRBV7-3	CASSPTGGNGQYF
TRBJ2-7	-	TRBV18	CASSPPVQSYEQYF
TRBJ2-1	-	TRBV7-9	CASSHVGDGYNEQFF
-	TRBD1	TRBV6-5	CASSYRTGTGSYEQYF
TRBJ2-3	-	TRBV5-1	CASMITDTQYF
TRBJ2-4	TRBD2	TRBV14	CASSQDQRGIQYF
TRBJ2-7	-	TRBV7-9	CASSLKTGADYEQYF
TRBJ1-2	-	TRBV19	CASSTTSSKIGYTF
TRBJ2-3	TRBD2	TRBV13	CASSIGGAVAGGADTQYF
TRBJ2-3	TRBD2	TRBV6-5	CASKGTSGGLDTQYF
TRBJ1-5	-	TRBV7-8	CASSKAGNNQPQHF
TRBJ2-1	-	TRBV3-1	CASSQGPGALWVEQFF
TRBJ2-4	-	TRBV2	CASTEPWLAKNIQYF
TRBJ2-7	TRBD2	TRBV7-8	CASSSEPGGTYEQYF
TRBJ2-1	TRBD2	TRBV12-3/TRBV12-4	CASSSRTSGNNEQFF
TRBJ2-1	TRBD2	TRBV7-7	CASSLGTSGAGEQFF
TRBJ1-2	-	TRBV12-3/TRBV12-4	CASTERGRNYGYTF
TRBJ1-2	TRBD1	TRBV20-1	CSAPGQGADYGYTF
-	-	TRBV7-2	CVRQGGVGEQYF
TRBJ2-7	-	TRBV30	CVWGVVGYEQYF
TRBJ1-2	TRBD1	TRBV5-1	CASSVDRGGNGYTF
TRBJ1-5	-	TRBV4-1	CASSNSGTDSNQPQHF
TRBJ2-7	-	TRBV20-1	CSASLSGSPYEQYF
TRBJ1-6	-	TRBV29-1	CSVRSSYNSPLHF
TRBJ1-2	TRBD1	TRBV11-2	CASSLGQGVIGFYGYTF
TRBJ2-1	TRBD2	TRBV29-1	CSVFPPSGGYNEQFF
-	TRBD2	TRBV3-1	CASSPSLREVYNEQYF
TRBJ1-1	TRBD1	TRBV7-2	CASSLADRGPRTEAFF
TRBJ2-7	-	TRBV7-2	CASSRNAGRGSSYEQYF
TRBJ2-5	TRBD1	TRBV5-1	CASRKGGQGSETQYF
TRBJ1-5	TRBD1	TRBV6-2/TRBV6-3	CASRPSGGNQPQHF
TRBJ2-7	-	TRBV2	CASTEQLGISYEQYF
TRBJ2-7	TRBD1	TRBV2	CASSWDREAYEQYF
TRBJ2-1	TRBD2	TRBV20-1	CSASSGRARSDEQFF